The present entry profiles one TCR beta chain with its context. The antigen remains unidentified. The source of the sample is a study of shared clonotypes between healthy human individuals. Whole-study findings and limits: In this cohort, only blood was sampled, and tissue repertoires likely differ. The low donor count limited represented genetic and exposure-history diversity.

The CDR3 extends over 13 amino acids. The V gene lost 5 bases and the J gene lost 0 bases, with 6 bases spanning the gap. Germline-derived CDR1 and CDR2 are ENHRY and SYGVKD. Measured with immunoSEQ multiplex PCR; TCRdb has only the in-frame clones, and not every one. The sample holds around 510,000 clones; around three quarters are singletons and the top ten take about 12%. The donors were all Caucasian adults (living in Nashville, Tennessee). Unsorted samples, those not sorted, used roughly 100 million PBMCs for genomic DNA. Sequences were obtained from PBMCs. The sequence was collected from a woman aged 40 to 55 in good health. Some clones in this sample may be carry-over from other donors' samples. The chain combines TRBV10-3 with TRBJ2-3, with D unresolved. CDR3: CAISSPSTDTQYF. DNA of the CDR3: TGTGCCATCAGTAGCCCGAGCACAGATACGCAGTATTTT.